This T cell receptor (beta chain) derives from a study of blood T cell repertoires in COVID-19. Across the whole study: Sites in the United States, Italy and Spain provided acute and convalescent COVID-19 samples.

TCRdb's table, derived via immunoSEQ multiplex PCR, lists solely in-frame clones and lacks some. Seen here are more than 250,000 clones, about 92% observed once, and the top ten hold approximately 17%. Per germline, CDR1 MDHEN and CDR2 SYDVKM. The CDR3 runs to 16 residues. V trimming: 2 bases; J trimming: 1 base; junction bases outside the gene matches: 7. Donors of Cohort 3 who recovered were those that had two negative PCRs, clearance, or symptom resolution. The J gene is TRBJ1-1, the V gene TRBV28; 7 positions agree with TRBD1. This receptor was taken from a woman in her twenties or thirties who had recovered from COVID-19. Material: PBMCs or T cells enriched from blood (not recorded which). The CDR3 nucleotides are TGTGCCAGCAGTTTAAATAGGGGGCGATGGAACACTGAAGCTTTCTTT. This translates into CASSLNRGRWNTEAFF.